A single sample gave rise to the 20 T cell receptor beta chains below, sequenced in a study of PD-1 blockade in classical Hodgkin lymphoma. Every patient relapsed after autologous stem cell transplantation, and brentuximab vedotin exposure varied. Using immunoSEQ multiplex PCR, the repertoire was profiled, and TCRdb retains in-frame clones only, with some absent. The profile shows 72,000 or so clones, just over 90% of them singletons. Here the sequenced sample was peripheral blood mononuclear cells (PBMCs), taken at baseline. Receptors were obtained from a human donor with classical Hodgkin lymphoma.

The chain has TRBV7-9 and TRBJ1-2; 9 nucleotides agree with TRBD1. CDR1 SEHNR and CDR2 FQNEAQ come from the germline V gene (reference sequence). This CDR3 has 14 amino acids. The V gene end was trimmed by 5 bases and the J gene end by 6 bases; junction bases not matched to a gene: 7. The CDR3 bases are TGTGCCAGCAGCCGGGACAGGGAGGAGGATGGCTACACCTTC. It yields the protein CASSRDREEDGYTF.

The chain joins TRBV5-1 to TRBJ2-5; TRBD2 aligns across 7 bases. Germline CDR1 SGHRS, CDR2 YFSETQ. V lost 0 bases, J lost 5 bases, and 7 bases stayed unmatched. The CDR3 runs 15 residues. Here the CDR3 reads CASSLAAGAGETQYF. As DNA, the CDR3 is TGCGCCAGCAGCTTGGCTGCGGGAGCAGGGGAGACCCAGTACTTC.

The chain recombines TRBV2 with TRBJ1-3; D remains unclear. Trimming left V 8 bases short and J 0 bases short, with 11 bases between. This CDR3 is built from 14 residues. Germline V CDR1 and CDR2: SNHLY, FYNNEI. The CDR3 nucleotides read TGTGCCAGCGAGGGATCCAGCTCTGGAAACACCATATATTTT. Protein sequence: CASEGSSSGNTIYF.

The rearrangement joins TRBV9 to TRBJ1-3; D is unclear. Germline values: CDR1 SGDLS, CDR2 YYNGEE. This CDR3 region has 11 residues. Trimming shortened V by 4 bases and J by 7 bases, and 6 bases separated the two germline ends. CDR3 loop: CASSTANTIYF. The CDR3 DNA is TGTGCCAGCAGCACTGCGAACACCATATATTTT. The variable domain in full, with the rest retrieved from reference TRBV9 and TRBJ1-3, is DSGVTQTPKHLITATGQRVTLRCSPRSGDLSVYWYQQSLDQGLQFLIQYYNGEERAKGNILERFSAQQFPDLHSELNLSSLELGDSALYFCASSTANTIYFGEGSWLTVV.

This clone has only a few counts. The CDR3 DNA reads TGTGCCAGCAGCTGGGCAGGGGCTGGGGCCAACGTCCTGACTTTC. This translates into CASSWAGAGANVLTF. V is TRBV5-8 and J is TRBJ2-6; D possibly corresponds to TRBD1 (6 bases). From germline, CDR1 is SGHTS and CDR2 YDEGEE. V was pared by 3 bases and J by 2 bases, with 9 bases between. The CDR3 is 15 residues long. The variable domain in full, completed from reference TRBV5-8 and TRBJ2-6, reads EAGVTQSPTHLIKTRGQQATLRCSPISGHTSVYWYQQALGLGLQFLLWYDEGEERNRGNFPPRFSGRQFPNYSSELNVNALELEDSALYLCASSWAGAGANVLTFGAGSRLTVL.

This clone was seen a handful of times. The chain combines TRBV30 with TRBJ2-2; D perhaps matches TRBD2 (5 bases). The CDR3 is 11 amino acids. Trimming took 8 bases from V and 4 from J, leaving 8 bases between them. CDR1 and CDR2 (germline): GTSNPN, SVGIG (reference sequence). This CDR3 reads CAEGLTGELFF. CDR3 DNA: TGTGCCGAGGGCCTCACCGGGGAGCTGTTTTTT.

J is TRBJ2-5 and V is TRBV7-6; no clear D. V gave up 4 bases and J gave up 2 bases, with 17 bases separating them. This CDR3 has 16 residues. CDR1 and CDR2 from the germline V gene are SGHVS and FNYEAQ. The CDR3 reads CASSSPTNRDQETQYF. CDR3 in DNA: TGTGCCAGCAGCTCCCCCACAAACAGAGATCAAGAGACCCAGTACTTC.

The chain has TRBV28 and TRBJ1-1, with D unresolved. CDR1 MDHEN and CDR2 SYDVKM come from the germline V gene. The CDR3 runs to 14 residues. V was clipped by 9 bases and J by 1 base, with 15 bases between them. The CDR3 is CASQRYERNTEAFF. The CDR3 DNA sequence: TGTGCCAGTCAACGATACGAAAGGAACACTGAAGCTTTCTTT.

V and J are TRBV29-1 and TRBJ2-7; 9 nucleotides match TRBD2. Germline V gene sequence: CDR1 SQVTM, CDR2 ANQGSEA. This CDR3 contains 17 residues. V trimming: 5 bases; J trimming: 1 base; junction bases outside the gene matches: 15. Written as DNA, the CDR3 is TGCAGCGTTATAGGGGGCGACGGCGGGAGGGCGTCCTACGAGCAGTACTTC. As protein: CSVIGGDGGRASYEQYF.

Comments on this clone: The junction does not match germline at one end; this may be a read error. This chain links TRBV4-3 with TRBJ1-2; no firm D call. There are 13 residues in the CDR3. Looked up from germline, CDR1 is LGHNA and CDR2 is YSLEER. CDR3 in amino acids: CASSQDAGWVRSF. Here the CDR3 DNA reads TGCGCCAGCAGCCAAGATGCGGGTTGGGTAAGATCATTC.

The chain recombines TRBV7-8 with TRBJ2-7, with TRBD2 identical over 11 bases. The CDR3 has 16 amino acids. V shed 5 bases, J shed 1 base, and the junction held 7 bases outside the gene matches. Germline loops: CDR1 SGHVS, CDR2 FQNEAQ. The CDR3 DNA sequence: TGTGCCAGCAGCCCAGGGACTAGCGGACCTTCCTACGAGCAGTACTTC. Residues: CASSPGTSGPSYEQYF.

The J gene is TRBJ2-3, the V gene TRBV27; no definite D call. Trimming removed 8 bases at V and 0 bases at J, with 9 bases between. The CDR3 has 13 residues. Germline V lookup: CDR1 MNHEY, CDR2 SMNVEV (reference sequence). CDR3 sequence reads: CASLGTSTDTQYF. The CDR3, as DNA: TGTGCCAGCCTGGGAACTAGCACAGATACGCAGTATTTT.

Here the CDR3 reads CASSESLDRSDQPQHF. Written as DNA, the CDR3 is TGTGCCAGCAGTGAATCCCTAGACAGGTCCGATCAGCCCCAGCATTTT. V and J are TRBV6-1 and TRBJ1-5, with D maybe TRBD1 (6 bases). Germline V gene lookup returns CDR1 MNHNS and CDR2 SASEGT. With 2 bases removed from V and 5 bases from J, the gap between germline ends came to 16 bases. This CDR3 has 16 residues.

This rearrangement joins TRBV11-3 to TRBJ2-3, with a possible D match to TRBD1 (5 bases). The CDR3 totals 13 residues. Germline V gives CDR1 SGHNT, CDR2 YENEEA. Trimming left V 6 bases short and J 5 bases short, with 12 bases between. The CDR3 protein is CASSPGLGDTQYF. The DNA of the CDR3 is TGTGCCAGCAGTCCAGGGCTCGGAGATACGCAGTATTTT.

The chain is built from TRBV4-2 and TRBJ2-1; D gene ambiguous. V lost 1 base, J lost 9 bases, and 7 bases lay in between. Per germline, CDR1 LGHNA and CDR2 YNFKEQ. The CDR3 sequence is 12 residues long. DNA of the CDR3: TGTGCCAGCAGCCAAGCCCGGGCTGAGCAGTTCTTC. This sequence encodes CASSQARAEQFF.

The CDR3 DNA is TGTGCCAGCAGCTTAGTATGGGGGGAAGGAGAGACCCAGTACTTC. This translates into CASSLVWGEGETQYF. The chain couples TRBV7-9 to TRBJ2-5, with D tentatively TRBD2 (6 bases). The CDR3 length is 15 residues. Germline assignment: CDR1 SEHNR and CDR2 FQNEAQ (reference sequence). V lost 1 base and J 4 bases, leaving 13 bases between the germline ends.

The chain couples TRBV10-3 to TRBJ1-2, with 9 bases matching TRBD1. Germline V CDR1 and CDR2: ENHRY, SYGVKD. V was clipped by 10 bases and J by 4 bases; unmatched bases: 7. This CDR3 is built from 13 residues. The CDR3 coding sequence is TGTGCCACCCAAAACAGGGGGCTCTATGGCTACACCTTC. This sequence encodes CATQNRGLYGYTF.

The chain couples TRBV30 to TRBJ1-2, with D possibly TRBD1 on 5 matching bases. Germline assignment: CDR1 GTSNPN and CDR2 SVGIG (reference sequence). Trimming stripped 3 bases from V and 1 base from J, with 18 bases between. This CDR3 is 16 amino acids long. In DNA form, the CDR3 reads TGTGCCTGGAGAGCCCGGGTGGGGGGGTATAACTATGGCTACACCTTC. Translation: CAWRARVGGYNYGYTF.

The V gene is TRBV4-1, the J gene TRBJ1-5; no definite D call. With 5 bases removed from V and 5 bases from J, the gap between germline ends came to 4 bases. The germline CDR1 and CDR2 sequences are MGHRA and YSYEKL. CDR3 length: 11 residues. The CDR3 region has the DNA TGCGCCAGCAGCAGTGATCAGCCCCAGCATTTT. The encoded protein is CASSSDQPQHF.

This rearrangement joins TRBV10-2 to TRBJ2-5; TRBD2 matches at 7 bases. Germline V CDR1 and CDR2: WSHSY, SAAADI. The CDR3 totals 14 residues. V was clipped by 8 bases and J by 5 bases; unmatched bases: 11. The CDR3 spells CASFPAGRAETQYF. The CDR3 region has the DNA TGCGCCAGCTTCCCTGCGGGGAGGGCCGAGACCCAGTACTTC.